A selection of T cell receptor beta chains follows, all from one sample in a study of T cell changes during pregnancy in multiple sclerosis. TCRdb's copy holds only in-frame clones and misses some; the assay was immunoSEQ multiplex PCR. The sample records tens of thousands of clones, 90% being singletons. Here the sequenced sample was peripheral blood, taken in the third trimester of pregnancy. These receptors were obtained from a female donor in good health, enrolled as a control in a pregnancy study. Both conserved end residues are part of each CDR3. The D gene is left open where the match is weak. Expanded clones get a size class; other rows say once, few or many, or leave the size out.

d_gene: TRBD1; j_gene: TRBJ2-7; abundance: once; v_gene: TRBV5-6; CDR3nt: TGTGCCAGCAGACGGACAGGGGGTGAGTACGAGCAGTACTTC; CDR3aa: CASRRTGGEYEQYF
d_gene: NA; j_gene: TRBJ2-1; abundance: NA; v_gene: TRBV5-4; CDR3nt: TGTGCCAGCAGCCCCGTTCCCGGGGGCTACAATGAGCAGTTCTTC; CDR3aa: CASSPVPGGYNEQFF
d_gene: NA; j_gene: TRBJ2-7; abundance: NA; v_gene: TRBV5-4; CDR3nt: TGTGCCAGCCGGCGGGACTCCTACGAGCAGTACTTC; CDR3aa: CASRRDSYEQYF
d_gene: TRBD2; j_gene: TRBJ2-7; abundance: NA; v_gene: TRBV7-2; CDR3nt: TGTGCCAGCACCCCCTTTTTTGGGGGAGGGTACGAGCAGTACTTC; CDR3aa: CASTPFFGGGYEQYF
d_gene: NA; j_gene: TRBJ2-3; abundance: NA; v_gene: TRBV2; CDR3nt: TGTGCCAGCAGGTACAGCGGAGATACGCAGTATTTT; CDR3aa: CASRYSGDTQYF
d_gene: TRBD1; j_gene: TRBJ1-3; abundance: once; v_gene: TRBV28; CDR3nt: TGTGCCAGCAGTCGCGCGGGACAGGGGGCTGGAAACACCATATATTTT; CDR3aa: CASSRAGQGAGNTIYF
d_gene: TRBD1; j_gene: TRBJ1-2; abundance: NA; v_gene: TRBV7-2; CDR3nt: TGTGCCAGCAGCTTAGCGAGACAGGGTCCCTATGGCTACACCTTC; CDR3aa: CASSLARQGPYGYTF
d_gene: NA; j_gene: TRBJ1-4; abundance: NA; v_gene: TRBV5-6; CDR3nt: TGTGCCAGCAGCCCTACAGGTCGGGAGGCTAATGAAAAACTGTTTTTT; CDR3aa: CASSPTGREANEKLFF
d_gene: NA; j_gene: TRBJ2-7; abundance: NA; v_gene: TRBV30; CDR3nt: TGTGCCTGGAGTCTTACAGGGAGCGAGCAGTACTTC; CDR3aa: CAWSLTGSEQYF
d_gene: NA; j_gene: TRBJ1-1; abundance: NA; v_gene: TRBV11-2; CDR3nt: TGTGCCAGCAGTAGATATGAAGCTTTCTTT; CDR3aa: CASSRYEAFF
d_gene: NA; j_gene: TRBJ2-3; abundance: NA; v_gene: TRBV5-1; CDR3nt: TGCGCCAGCAGCCCACCGGGGAGCACAGATACGCAGTATTTT; CDR3aa: CASSPPGSTDTQYF
d_gene: TRBD2; j_gene: TRBJ2-1; abundance: NA; v_gene: TRBV6-5; CDR3nt: TGTGCCAGCAGCCGCTCCGCAAGACTAGCGCCTGAGCAGTTCTTC; CDR3aa: CASSRSARLAPEQFF
d_gene: TRBD1; j_gene: TRBJ2-2; abundance: NA; v_gene: TRBV29-1; CDR3nt: TGCAGCGTTGGGACACAGGGGGCCCACACCGGGGAGCTGTTTTTT; CDR3aa: CSVGTQGAHTGELFF
d_gene: NA; j_gene: TRBJ2-3; abundance: NA; v_gene: TRBV21-1; CDR3nt: TGTGCCAGCAGCAAAGCCGGACTGCAAGATACGCAGTATTTT; CDR3aa: CASSKAGLQDTQYF
d_gene: TRBD2; j_gene: TRBJ2-1; abundance: NA; v_gene: TRBV29-1; CDR3nt: TGCAGCGCCATGGGACTAGCGGAGGCCTACAATGAGCAGTTCTTC; CDR3aa: CSAMGLAEAYNEQFF
d_gene: NA; j_gene: TRBJ1-4; abundance: once; v_gene: TRBV19; CDR3nt: TGTGCCAGTAGTATTGGTGGGGCAGGATTTAATGAAAAACTGTTTTTT; CDR3aa: CASSIGGAGFNEKLFF
d_gene: NA; j_gene: TRBJ1-1; abundance: NA; v_gene: TRBV2; CDR3nt: TGTGCCACCATCGGGGGGTTCGCTTTCTTT; CDR3aa: CATIGGFAFF
d_gene: TRBD2; j_gene: TRBJ2-3; abundance: NA; v_gene: TRBV15; CDR3nt: TGTGCCACCAGCAGGGGACTAGCGGGGCGTCCGGATACGCAGTATTTT; CDR3aa: CATSRGLAGRPDTQYF
d_gene: TRBD2; j_gene: TRBJ2-1; abundance: NA; v_gene: TRBV2; CDR3nt: TGTGCCACCGGGGGGCTAGCGGGGGCTAGCGCCTACAATGAGCAGTTCTTC; CDR3aa: CATGGLAGASAYNEQFF
d_gene: TRBD2; j_gene: TRBJ2-1; abundance: NA; v_gene: TRBV5-6; CDR3nt: TGTGCCAGCAGTGGACTAGCGGGAGTGGGGCAGTTCTTC; CDR3aa: CASSGLAGVGQFF
d_gene: TRBD1; j_gene: TRBJ2-7; abundance: once; v_gene: TRBV27; CDR3nt: TGTGCCAGCAGTCCAAACAGGGGCTACGAGCAGTACTTC; CDR3aa: CASSPNRGYEQYF
d_gene: TRBD1; j_gene: TRBJ1-5; abundance: NA; v_gene: TRBV6-4; CDR3nt: TGTGCCAGCAGCCGACAGGGGGGCAATCAGCCCCAGCATTTT; CDR3aa: CASSRQGGNQPQHF
d_gene: NA; j_gene: TRBJ1-1; abundance: NA; v_gene: TRBV6-5; CDR3nt: TGTGCCAGCAGTTACATCGGGGTGAACACTGAAGCTTTCTTT; CDR3aa: CASSYIGVNTEAFF
d_gene: NA; j_gene: TRBJ2-1; abundance: NA; v_gene: TRBV29-1; CDR3nt: TGCAGCGTGGTACCGGGACTGTACAATGAGCAGTTCTTC; CDR3aa: CSVVPGLYNEQFF
d_gene: TRBD1; j_gene: TRBJ2-1; abundance: once; v_gene: TRBV6-5; CDR3nt: TGTGCCAGCAGCATGACAGGGGCCTCCTACAATGAGCAGTTCTTC; CDR3aa: CASSMTGASYNEQFF
d_gene: NA; j_gene: TRBJ1-2; abundance: NA; v_gene: TRBV6-5; CDR3nt: TGTGCCAGCAAGACGGAGACCGGTGGCTACACCTTC; CDR3aa: CASKTETGGYTF
d_gene: TRBD2; j_gene: TRBJ2-7; abundance: NA; v_gene: TRBV7-9; CDR3nt: TGTGCCAGCAGCCCCTCGCTAGCGGGACTCGAATACGAGCAGTACTTC; CDR3aa: CASSPSLAGLEYEQYF
d_gene: NA; j_gene: TRBJ1-2; abundance: NA; v_gene: TRBV6-5; CDR3nt: TGTGCCAGCAGTGACACACCCTTTTATGGCTACACCTTC; CDR3aa: CASSDTPFYGYTF
d_gene: TRBD1; j_gene: TRBJ2-7; abundance: NA; v_gene: TRBV19; CDR3nt: TGTGCCAGTAGTATAGGAGGGACAGCCCCCGAGCAGTACTTC; CDR3aa: CASSIGGTAPEQYF
d_gene: NA; j_gene: TRBJ2-7; abundance: once; v_gene: TRBV5-4; CDR3nt: TGTGCCAGCAGCTTGCTGTCTAACTCCGAGCAGTACTTC; CDR3aa: CASSLLSNSEQYF